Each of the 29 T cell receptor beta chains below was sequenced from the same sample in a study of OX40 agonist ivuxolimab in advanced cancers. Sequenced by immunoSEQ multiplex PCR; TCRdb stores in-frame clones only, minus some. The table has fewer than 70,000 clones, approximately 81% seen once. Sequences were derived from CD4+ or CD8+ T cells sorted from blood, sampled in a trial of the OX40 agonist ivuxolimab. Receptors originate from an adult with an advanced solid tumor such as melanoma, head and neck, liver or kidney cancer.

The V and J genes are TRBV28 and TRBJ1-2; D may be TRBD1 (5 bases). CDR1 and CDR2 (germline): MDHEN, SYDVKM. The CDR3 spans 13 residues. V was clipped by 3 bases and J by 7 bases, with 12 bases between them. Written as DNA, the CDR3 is TGTGCCAGCAGTTTTGGGGGAAGGGTTGGCTACACCTTC. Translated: CASSFGGRVGYTF.

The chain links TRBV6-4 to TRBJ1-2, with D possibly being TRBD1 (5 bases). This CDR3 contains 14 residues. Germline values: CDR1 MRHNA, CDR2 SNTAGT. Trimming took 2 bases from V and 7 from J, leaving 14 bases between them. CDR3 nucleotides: TGTGCCAGCAGTGACGGGGCAGGGTCGTCTGGCTACACCTTC. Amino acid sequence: CASSDGAGSSGYTF.

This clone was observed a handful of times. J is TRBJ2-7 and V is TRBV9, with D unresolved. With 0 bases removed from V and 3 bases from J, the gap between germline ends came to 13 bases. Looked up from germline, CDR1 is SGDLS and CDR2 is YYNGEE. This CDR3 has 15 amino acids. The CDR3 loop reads CASSVGAGMGYEQYF. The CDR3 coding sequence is TGTGCCAGCAGCGTAGGGGCAGGAATGGGCTACGAGCAGTACTTC.

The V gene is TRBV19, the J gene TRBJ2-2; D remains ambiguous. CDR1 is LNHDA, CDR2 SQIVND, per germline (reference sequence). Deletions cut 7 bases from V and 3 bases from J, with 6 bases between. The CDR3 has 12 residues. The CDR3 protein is CASKKDTGELFF. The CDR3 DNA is TGTGCCAGTAAAAAGGACACCGGGGAGCTGTTTTTT.

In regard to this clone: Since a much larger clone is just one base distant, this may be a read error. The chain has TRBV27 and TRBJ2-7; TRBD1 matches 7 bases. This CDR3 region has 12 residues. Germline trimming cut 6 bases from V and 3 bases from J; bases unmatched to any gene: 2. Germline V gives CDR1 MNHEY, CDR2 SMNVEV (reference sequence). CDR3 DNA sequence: TGTGCCAGCAGGGACAGGAGCTACGAGCAGTACTTC. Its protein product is CASRDRSYEQYF.

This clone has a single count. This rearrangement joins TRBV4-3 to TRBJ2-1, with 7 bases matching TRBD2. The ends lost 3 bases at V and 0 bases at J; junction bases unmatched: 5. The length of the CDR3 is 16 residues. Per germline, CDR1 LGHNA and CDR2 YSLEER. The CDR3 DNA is TGCGCCAGCAGCCACACCCTAGCGGTCTCCTACAATGAGCAGTTCTTC. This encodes CASSHTLAVSYNEQFF.

The CDR3 sequence is CASSVRQGNSGRSNEQFF. The CDR3, as DNA: TGTGCCAGCAGCGTGAGACAGGGTAATAGCGGGAGGTCAAATGAGCAGTTCTTC. J is TRBJ2-1 and V is TRBV9; TRBD2 agrees at 10 bases. J lost 7 bases, V lost 2 bases, and 15 bases had no gene match. This CDR3 comprises 18 residues. Per the germline V gene, CDR1 is SGDLS and CDR2 is YYNGEE.

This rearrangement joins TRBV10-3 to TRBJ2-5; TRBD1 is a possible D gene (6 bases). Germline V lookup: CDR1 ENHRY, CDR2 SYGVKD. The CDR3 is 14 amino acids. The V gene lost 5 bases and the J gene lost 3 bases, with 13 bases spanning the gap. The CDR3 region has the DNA TGTGCCATCAGTATCCAGGGGCCTGAAGAGACCCAGTACTTC. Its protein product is CAISIQGPEETQYF.

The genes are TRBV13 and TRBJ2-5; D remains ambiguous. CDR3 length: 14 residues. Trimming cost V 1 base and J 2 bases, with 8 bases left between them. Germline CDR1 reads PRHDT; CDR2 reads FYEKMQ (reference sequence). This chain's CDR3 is CASSLAAGQETQYF. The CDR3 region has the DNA TGTGCCAGCAGCTTAGCGGCAGGACAAGAGACCCAGTACTTC.

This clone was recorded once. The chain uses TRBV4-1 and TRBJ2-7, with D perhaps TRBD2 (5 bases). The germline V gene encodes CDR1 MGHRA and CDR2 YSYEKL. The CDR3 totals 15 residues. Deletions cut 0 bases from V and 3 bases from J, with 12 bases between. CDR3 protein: CASSQDQRPFYEQYF. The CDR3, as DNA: TGCGCCAGCAGCCAAGATCAGCGGCCTTTCTACGAGCAGTACTTC.

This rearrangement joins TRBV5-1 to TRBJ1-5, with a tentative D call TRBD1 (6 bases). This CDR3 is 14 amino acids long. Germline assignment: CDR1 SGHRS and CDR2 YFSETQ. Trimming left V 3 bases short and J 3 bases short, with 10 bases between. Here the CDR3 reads CASSSGDFNQPQHF. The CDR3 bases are TGCGCCAGCAGCTCAGGGGATTTCAATCAGCCCCAGCATTTT.

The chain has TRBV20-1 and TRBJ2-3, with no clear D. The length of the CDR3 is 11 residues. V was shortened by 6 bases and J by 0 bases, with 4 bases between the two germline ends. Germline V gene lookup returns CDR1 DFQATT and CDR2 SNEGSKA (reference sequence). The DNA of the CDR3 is TGCAGTGCCACTAGCACAGATACGCAGTATTTT. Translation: CSATSTDTQYF.

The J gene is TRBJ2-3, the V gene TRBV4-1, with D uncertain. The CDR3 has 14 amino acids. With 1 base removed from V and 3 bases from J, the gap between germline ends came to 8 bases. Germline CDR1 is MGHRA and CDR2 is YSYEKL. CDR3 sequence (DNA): TGCGCCAGCAGCCAAGGTCCCCGGACAGATACGCAGTATTTT. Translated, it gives CASSQGPRTDTQYF.

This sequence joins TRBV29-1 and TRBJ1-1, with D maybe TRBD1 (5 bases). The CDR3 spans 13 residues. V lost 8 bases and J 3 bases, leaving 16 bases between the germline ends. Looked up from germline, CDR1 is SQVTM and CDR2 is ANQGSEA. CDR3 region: CSTQRGGDTEAFF. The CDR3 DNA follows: TGCAGCACCCAAAGGGGAGGGGACACTGAAGCTTTCTTT.

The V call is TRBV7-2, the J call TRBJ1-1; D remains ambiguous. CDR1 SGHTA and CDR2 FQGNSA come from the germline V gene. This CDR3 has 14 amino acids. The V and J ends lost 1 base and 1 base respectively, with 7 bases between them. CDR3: CASSLGAANTEAFF. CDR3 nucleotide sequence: TGTGCCAGCAGCTTAGGGGCAGCGAACACTGAAGCTTTCTTT.

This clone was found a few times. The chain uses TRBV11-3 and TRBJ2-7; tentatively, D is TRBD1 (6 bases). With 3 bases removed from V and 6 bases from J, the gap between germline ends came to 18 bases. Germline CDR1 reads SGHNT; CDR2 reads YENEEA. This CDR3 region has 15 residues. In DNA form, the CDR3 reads TGTGCCAGCAGCTTGGACAGTAGGGGCAAATCCGAGCAGTACTTC. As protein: CASSLDSRGKSEQYF.

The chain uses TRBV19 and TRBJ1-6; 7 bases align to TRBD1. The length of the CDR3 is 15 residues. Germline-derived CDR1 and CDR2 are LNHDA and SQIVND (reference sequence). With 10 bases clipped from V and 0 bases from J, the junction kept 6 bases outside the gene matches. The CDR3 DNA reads TGTGCCACCAGACAGGGCAGCTCCTATAATTCACCCCTCCACTTT. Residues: CATRQGSSYNSPLHF. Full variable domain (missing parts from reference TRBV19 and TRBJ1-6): DGGITQSPKYLFRKEGQNVTLSCEQNLNHDAMYWYRQDPGQGLRLIYYSQIVNDFQKGDIAEGYSVSREKKESFPLTVTSAQKNPTAFYLCATRQGSSYNSPLHFGNGTRLTVT.

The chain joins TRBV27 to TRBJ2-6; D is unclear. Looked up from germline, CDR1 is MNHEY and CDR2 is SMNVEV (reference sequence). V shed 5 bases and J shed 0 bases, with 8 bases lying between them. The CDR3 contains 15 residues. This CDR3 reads CASSQSVSGANVLTF. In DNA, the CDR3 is TGTGCCAGCAGTCAAAGCGTCTCTGGGGCCAACGTCCTGACTTTC. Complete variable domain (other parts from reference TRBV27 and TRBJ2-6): EAQVTQNPRYLITVTGKKLTVTCSQNMNHEYMSWYRQDPGLGLRQIYYSMNVEVTDKGDVPEGYKVSRKEKRNFPLILESPSPNQTSLYFCASSQSVSGANVLTFGAGSRLTVL.

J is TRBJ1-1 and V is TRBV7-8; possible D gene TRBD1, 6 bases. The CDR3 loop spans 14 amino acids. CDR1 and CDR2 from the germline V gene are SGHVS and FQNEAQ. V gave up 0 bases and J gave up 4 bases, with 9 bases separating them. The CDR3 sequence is CASSLAQGFTEAFF. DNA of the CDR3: TGTGCCAGCAGCTTAGCGCAGGGGTTCACTGAAGCTTTCTTT.

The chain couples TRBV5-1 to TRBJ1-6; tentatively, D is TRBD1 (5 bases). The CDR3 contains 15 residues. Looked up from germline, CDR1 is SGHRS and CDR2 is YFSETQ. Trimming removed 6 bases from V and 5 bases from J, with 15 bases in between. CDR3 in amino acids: CASTPGQGDNSPLHF. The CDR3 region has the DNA TGCGCCAGCACCCCTGGCCAGGGTGATAATTCACCCCTCCACTTT.

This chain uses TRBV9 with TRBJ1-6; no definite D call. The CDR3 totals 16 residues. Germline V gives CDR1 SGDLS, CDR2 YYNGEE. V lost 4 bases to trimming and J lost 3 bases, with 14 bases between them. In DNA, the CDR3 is TGTGCCAGCAGCCCACGTGGTCCTGGCTATAATTCACCCCTCCACTTT. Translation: CASSPRGPGYNSPLHF.

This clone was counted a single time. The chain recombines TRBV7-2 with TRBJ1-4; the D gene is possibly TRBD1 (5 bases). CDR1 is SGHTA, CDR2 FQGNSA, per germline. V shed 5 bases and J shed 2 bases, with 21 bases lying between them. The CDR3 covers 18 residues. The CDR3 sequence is CASSLFPRAVSTNEKLFF. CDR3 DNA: TGTGCCAGCAGCCTATTCCCCAGGGCGGTTTCCACTAATGAAAAACTGTTTTTT.

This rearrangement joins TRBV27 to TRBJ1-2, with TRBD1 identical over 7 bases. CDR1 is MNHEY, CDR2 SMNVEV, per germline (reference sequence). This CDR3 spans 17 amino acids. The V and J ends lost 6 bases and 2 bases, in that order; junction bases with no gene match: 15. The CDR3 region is CASRPQGPQGVNYGYTF. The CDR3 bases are TGTGCCAGCAGGCCACAGGGGCCCCAGGGGGTGAACTATGGCTACACCTTC.

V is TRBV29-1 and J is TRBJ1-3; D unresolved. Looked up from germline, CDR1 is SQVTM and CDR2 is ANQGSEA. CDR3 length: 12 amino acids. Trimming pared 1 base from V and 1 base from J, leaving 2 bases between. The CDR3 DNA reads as TGCAGCGTTGAAGTATCTGGAAACACCATATATTTT. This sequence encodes CSVEVSGNTIYF.

The CDR3 DNA reads TGTGCCACCAGCAGACCTGACTTGTCCGATTTGGAGGCTGAAGCTTTCTTT. Its protein product is CATSRPDLSDLEAEAFF. The chain links TRBV15 to TRBJ1-1; no clear D. CDR1 is LNHNV and CDR2 is YYDKDF in the germline V gene (reference sequence). The CDR3 has 17 amino acids. The germline V and J ends were trimmed by 2 bases and 6 bases, with 22 bases remaining between them.

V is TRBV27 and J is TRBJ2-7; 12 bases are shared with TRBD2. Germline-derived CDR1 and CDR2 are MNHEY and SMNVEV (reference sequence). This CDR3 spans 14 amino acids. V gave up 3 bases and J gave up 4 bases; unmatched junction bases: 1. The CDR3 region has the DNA TGTGCCAGCAGTTTGACTAGCGGGGGTTACGAGCAGTACTTC. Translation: CASSLTSGGYEQYF.

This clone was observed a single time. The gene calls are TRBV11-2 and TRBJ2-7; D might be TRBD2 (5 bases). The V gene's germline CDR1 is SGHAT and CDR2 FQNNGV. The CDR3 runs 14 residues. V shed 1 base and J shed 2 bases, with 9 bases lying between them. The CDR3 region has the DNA TGTGCCAGCAGCTTAGGGCTAGCCCCCTACGAGCAGTACTTC. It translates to CASSLGLAPYEQYF.

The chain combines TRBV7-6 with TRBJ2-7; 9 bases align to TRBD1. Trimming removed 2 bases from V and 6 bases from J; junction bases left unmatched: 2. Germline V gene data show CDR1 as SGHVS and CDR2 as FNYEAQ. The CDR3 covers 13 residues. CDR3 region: CASSLNRGREQYF. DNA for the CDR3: TGTGCCAGCAGCTTAAACAGGGGGCGCGAGCAGTACTTC. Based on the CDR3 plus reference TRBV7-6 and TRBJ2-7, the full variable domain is GAGVSQSPRYKVTKRGQDVALRCDPISGHVSLYWYRQALGQGPEFLTYFNYEAQQDKSGLPNDRFSAERPEGSISTLTIQRTEQRDSAMYRCASSLNRGREQYFGPGTRLTVT.

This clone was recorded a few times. The CDR3 nucleotides read TGTGCCAGCAGTGAACAGGGGGCGCGAGGCTACACCTTC. Its protein product is CASSEQGARGYTF. The V gene is TRBV2, the J gene TRBJ1-2, with TRBD1 identical over 8 bases. The CDR3 contains 13 residues. Germline V CDR1 and CDR2: SNHLY, FYNNEI. With 2 bases clipped from V and 8 bases from J, the junction kept 4 bases outside the gene matches.